This TCR beta chain is from a study of blood T cells in healthy people across ages (dated by TCRdb to the mid-2010s). Notes on the research overall: In model experiments, template switching captured roughly one uniquely barcoded TCR beta cDNA molecule for every two T cells. To avoid experimental bias, donors of different ages were distributed randomly across sequencing lanes. Age-related changes in TCR beta repertoire diversity were measured in the study by deep sequencing normalized with unique cDNA molecular identifiers. The study analyzed two additional independent replicas of 1 million unique cDNA reads from the same blood draw for two donors, one aged 18 to 30 and one aged 80 or older. Donors were grouped into four age groups: young (average 16 years), middle-aged (about 38), aged (around 56) and long-lived (roughly 80). The full study reports these points: Estimates of total diversity from one million sequenced T cells were regarded as lower bounds and underestimates. Compared with the aged group, the long-lived group had more naive CD4+ T cells, fewer expanded clones and increased TCR diversity, a pattern suggesting age selection. There was a strong correlation between observed TCR beta diversity and the percentage of naive T cells measured by flow cytometry. Bulk unsorted PBMC profiling prevented conclusive comparison of naive and antigen-experienced compartments. Because the CMV infection status of the donors was unknown, age-related changes in expanded clonotypes may potentially have been confounded. Observed TCR beta diversity per million T cells fell roughly linearly with age, and a significant reduction was already apparent by age around 40.

Preparation of the library involved 5' RACE. Sequenced using an Illumina HiSeq 2500. A second PCR of roughly 7 to 11 cycles was performed with a sample-barcoded 5' primer and a J-beta primer mix. Each TCR beta cDNA molecule received a unique molecular identifier from a template-switch 5' adaptor carrying 12 random nucleotides. At least 3 million CDR3-containing paired-end reads were obtained from each sample. First-strand cDNA synthesis was performed from all RNA using the Mint cDNA synthesis kit, with priming by a TRBC-specific oligonucleotide. All cDNA was treated with uracil-DNA glycosylase and then went through a first 18-cycle PCR with the universal primers M1SS and BC2_uni_R. For the original study's pipeline: Each sample was normalized by randomly selecting 1 million high-quality reads, each carrying a distinct molecular identifier. Instead of being binned into consensus sequences, reads with shared molecular identifiers were discarded. MiTCR, set to a Q25 quality threshold and the strictest error-elimination algorithm, was used for CDR3 identification, clonotype clustering and error correction. A nonparametric unseen species model with Euler transformation was used to estimate a lower bound on total TCR beta diversity. The raw public data were reprocessed by TCRdb itself: fastp quality trimming at Q25, MiXCR clonotype calling, in-frame beta chains only. Rows with one shared CDR3 protein collapse into an entry with the most common genes and DNA. The V and J calls and clone size are TCRdb's, not the authors'. The sample table shows 450,000 to 700,000 distinct CDR3 sequences, and 25% to 30% are seen once. The ten largest clones add up to approximately 18% of the sample.

As regards this clonotype: This clone's antigen is unknown. Base qualities are not provided; no much larger clone lies one nucleotide away.

Donors were 30 to 45 systemically healthy Caucasian individuals from Russia aged about 6 to 100 years. Each donor gave roughly 9.5 milliliters of peripheral blood, collected into EDTA-treated Vacutainer tubes. Ficoll-Paque density-gradient centrifugation was used to isolate PBMCs, with at least 6 million obtained per sample. Trizol reagent was used to extract total RNA from the PBMCs, yielding at least 6 micrograms per sample. For every donor, an aliquot of PBMCs went through flow cytometry to measure the percentages of naive CD45RAhigh/CD27high T cells. In the germline V gene (reference sequence), CDR1 corresponds to MNHNY and CDR2 to SVGAGI. From the cysteine through the phenylalanine, the CDR3 covers 14 amino acids. Only the CDR3 region is kept as DNA, spanning 42 bases read in frame from base 1. Trimmed from V: 6 bases; trimmed from J: 2 bases; junction bases lacking a gene match: 5.

The sequenced sample was blood. The clonotype was recovered from a woman between 65 and 79 years old in good health. This receptor chain uses TRBV6-6 and TRBJ2-5; 8 bases in between match TRBD2. The CDR3 in this case is CASRLTSAQETQYF. The nucleotide sequence reads TGTGCCAGCAGATTGACTAGCGCGCAAGAGACCCAGTACTTC.